The 32 T cell receptor beta chains presented below share a single source sample, sequenced in a study of cytomegalovirus exposure and HLA in healthy donors (dated by TCRdb to about 2017). The library was built by means of the immunoSEQ multiplex PCR assay. For the multiplex PCR, a mixture combining 60 forward primers for TCR Vbeta segments and 13 reverse primers for TCR Jbeta segments was used. TCRdb obtained this table from immuneACCESS and retained in-frame rearrangements with V and J assigned. These tables miss some clones; where compared with another copy, unresolved V genes account for less than half of the shortfall, and the remainder is unexplained. This sample has under 200,000 clones in its table, and about 71% of those were observed once. Less than 3.5% of the sample belongs to the ten largest clones. The material sequenced was PBMCs. Source of these receptors: a middle-aged woman in good health and CMV-seropositive.

This clone was observed a handful of times. The chain uses TRBV6-1 and TRBJ2-7, with D possibly TRBD2 on 6 matching bases. V lost 0 bases, J lost 5 bases, and 11 bases lay in between. This CDR3 has 14 amino acids. CDR1 and CDR2 (germline): MNHNS, SASEGT. As DNA, the CDR3 is TGTGCCAGCAGTGAAGCAGCGGGTCTGGACGAGCAGTACTTC. Translated: CASSEAAGLDEQYF.

This chain uses TRBV11-2 with TRBJ1-4; TRBD1 might be the D (6 bases). Between the trimmed V and J ends, which lost 0 bases and 10 bases, there was a span of 21 bases. In germline, CDR1 is SGHAT, CDR2 FQNNGV. The CDR3 has 17 amino acids. Here the CDR3 reads CASSLDPARGSYVKLFF. CDR3 nucleotides: TGTGCCAGCAGCTTAGACCCCGCTAGGGGGAGTTATGTAAAACTGTTTTTT.

The rearrangement joins TRBV9 to TRBJ2-5; a possible D gene is TRBD2 (5 bases). This CDR3 spans 15 amino acids. Trimming left V 0 bases short and J 2 bases short, with 11 bases between. CDR1 and CDR2 (germline): SGDLS, YYNGEE. DNA for the CDR3: TGTGCCAGCAGCGTAGTAAGCGGCGGTCAAGAGACCCAGTACTTC. Amino acids: CASSVVSGGQETQYF.

The V gene is TRBV18, the J gene TRBJ1-2; D perhaps matches TRBD1 (6 bases). From germline, CDR1 is KGHSH and CDR2 LQKENI. This CDR3 comprises 12 residues. The ends were cut back, 4 bases at V and 6 bases at J, with 9 bases in the middle. CDR3 DNA: TGTGCCAGCTCACGACAGGACGATGGCTACACCTTC. Translated, it gives CASSRQDDGYTF.

Concerning this clone itself: The junction departs from germline at one end; a sequencing error may be responsible. The chain employs TRBV30 and TRBJ1-5, with D perhaps matching TRBD1 (5 bases). CDR1 and CDR2 from the germline V gene are GTSNPN and SVGIG (reference sequence). The CDR3 covers 14 residues. As DNA, the CDR3 is TGTGCCTCCCCGGGGGTCAATAGCAATCAGCCCCGGAATTTT. Its translation is CASPGVNSNQPRNF.

The rearrangement uses TRBV28 and TRBJ1-5; 9 nucleotides agree with TRBD1. This CDR3 contains 14 residues. Germline lookup yields CDR1 MDHEN and CDR2 SYDVKM. With V trimmed by 4 bases and J by 4 bases, 2 bases remained unmatched. The CDR3 loop is CASSSGTGNQPQHF. CDR3 nucleotides: TGTGCCAGCAGTTCCGGGACAGGGAATCAGCCCCAGCATTTT.

This clone was seen a few times. This chain joins TRBV7-6 and TRBJ1-1; D remains unclear. Per the germline V gene, CDR1 is SGHVS and CDR2 is FNYEAQ. This CDR3 contains 12 residues. Trimming removed 2 bases from V and 6 bases from J, with 7 bases in between. The CDR3 DNA reads TGTGCCAGCAGCTTACCCTCGGCTGAAGCTTTCTTT. It codes for CASSLPSAEAFF.

The chain links TRBV13 to TRBJ1-2; TRBD1 aligns across 7 bases. This CDR3 comprises 14 residues. In germline, CDR1 is PRHDT, CDR2 FYEKMQ (reference sequence). V dropped 4 bases and J dropped 7; count of bases not matched to a gene: 9. This CDR3 reads CASSSQQGMIGYTF. Here the CDR3 DNA reads TGTGCCAGCAGCTCGCAACAGGGGATGATTGGCTACACCTTC.

The chain carries TRBV9 and TRBJ1-2, with D possibly matching TRBD1 (5 bases). Between the trimmed V and J ends, which lost 4 bases and 0 bases, there was a span of 13 bases. In germline, CDR1 is SGDLS, CDR2 YYNGEE. This CDR3 has 15 amino acids. CDR3 sequence: CASSPDTSTNYGYTF. DNA for the CDR3: TGTGCCAGCAGCCCGGACACCTCGACTAACTATGGCTACACCTTC. The complete variable domain, with remaining parts taken from reference TRBV9 and TRBJ1-2, reads DSGVTQTPKHLITATGQRVTLRCSPRSGDLSVYWYQQSLDQGLQFLIQYYNGEERAKGNILERFSAQQFPDLHSELNLSSLELGDSALYFCASSPDTSTNYGYTFGSGTRLTVV.

This chain links TRBV5-1 with TRBJ2-3; 16 bases align to TRBD2. The CDR3 has 19 residues. CDR1 is SGHRS, CDR2 YFSETQ, per germline. V gave up 3 bases and J gave up 4 bases; unmatched junction bases: 11. The CDR3 loop reads CASSSAGTSGRAVPDTQYF. The CDR3 DNA sequence: TGCGCCAGCAGCTCGGCGGGGACTAGCGGGAGGGCCGTGCCAGATACGCAGTATTTT. Looking up the rest from reference TRBV5-1 and TRBJ2-3 gives the full variable domain: KAGVTQTPRYLIKTRGQQVTLSCSPISGHRSVSWYQQTPGQGLQFLFEYFSETQRNKGNFPGRFSGRQFSNSRSEMNVSTLELGDSALYLCASSSAGTSGRAVPDTQYFGPGTRLTVL.

The chain carries TRBV6-5 and TRBJ2-5, with D possibly matching TRBD1 (6 bases). V lost 0 bases, J lost 2 bases, and 10 bases lay in between. The CDR3 sequence is 15 residues long. In germline, CDR1 is MNHEY, CDR2 SVGAGI. CDR3 bases: TGTGCCAGCAGTTACTCGATTACAGGGCAAGAGACCCAGTACTTC. Encoded protein: CASSYSITGQETQYF.

Only a few counts were recorded for this clone. The chain carries TRBV4-1 and TRBJ2-7; 11 bases agree with TRBD2. Per the germline V gene, CDR1 is MGHRA and CDR2 is YSYEKL. Trimming cost V 4 bases and J 5 bases; bases outside gene matches: 4. The CDR3 is made up of 14 amino acids. CDR3 DNA sequence: TGCGCCAGCAGCCCCTTAGCGGGAGGGAACGAGCAGTACTTC. It codes for CASSPLAGGNEQYF.

The V gene is TRBV6-5, the J gene TRBJ1-5; tentative D call: TRBD1 (5 bases). Per the germline V gene, CDR1 is MNHEY and CDR2 is SVGAGI. Trimming removed 2 bases from V and 4 bases from J, with 6 bases in between. The CDR3 has 13 amino acids. This chain's CDR3 is CASSYRGNQPQHF. The CDR3 bases are TGTGCCAGCAGTTACCGGGGGAATCAGCCCCAGCATTTT.

The rearrangement links TRBV5-1 to TRBJ2-7; maybe TRBD1 (6 bases). CDR3 size: 15 residues. V lost 1 base, J lost 2 bases, and 13 bases lay in between. CDR1 is SGHRS and CDR2 is YFSETQ in the germline V gene. CDR3 sequence reads: CASSLRTVDTYEQYF. The DNA of the CDR3 is TGCGCCAGCAGCTTGCGGACAGTCGATACCTACGAGCAGTACTTC.

The sample holds a few counts of this clone. Other DNA sequences in this specimen translate into the identical CDR3. The chain is built from TRBV19 and TRBJ2-5, with TRBD1 identical over 8 bases. With 3 bases clipped from V and 4 bases from J, the junction kept 4 bases outside the gene matches. Looked up from germline, CDR1 is LNHDA and CDR2 is SQIVND (reference sequence). The CDR3 length is 14 residues. The CDR3 DNA reads as TGTGCCAGTAGTATTGGACAGGGCGTAGAGACCCAGTACTTC. Its translation: CASSIGQGVETQYF.

This clone appeared once. The chain is built from TRBV2 and TRBJ1-5; D not certain. Per the germline V gene, CDR1 is SNHLY and CDR2 is FYNNEI. The CDR3 contains 14 residues. Trimming took off 6 bases at V and 0 bases at J, with 9 bases between the two ends. The CDR3 sequence is CASSREGSNQPQHF. CDR3 DNA: TGTGCCAGCAGCCGGGAAGGTAGCAATCAGCCCCAGCATTTT.

This clone came up once. The chain carries TRBV19 and TRBJ2-6; D is unclear. CDR1 is LNHDA, CDR2 SQIVND, per germline (reference sequence). The ends were cut back, 6 bases at V and 4 bases at J, with 10 bases in the middle. The CDR3 is 14 amino acids. CDR3 in amino acids: CASRTKPGANVLTF. In DNA form, the CDR3 reads TGTGCCAGTAGGACAAAGCCCGGGGCCAACGTCCTGACTTTC.

This clone has a handful of counts. The rearrangement links TRBV19 to TRBJ1-5, with 9 bases matching TRBD1. CDR3 size: 16 residues. V shed 4 bases, J shed 1 base, and the junction held 5 bases outside the gene matches. Germline lookup yields CDR1 LNHDA and CDR2 SQIVND (reference sequence). The CDR3: CASSRQGELSNQPQHF. As DNA, the CDR3 is TGTGCCAGTAGTAGACAGGGGGAATTAAGCAATCAGCCCCAGCATTTT.

CDR3 residues: CASTRVAGQDTQYF. The CDR3 nucleotides are TGCGCCAGCACGAGGGTAGCGGGACAAGATACGCAGTATTTT. The J gene is TRBJ2-3, the V gene TRBV5-1; TRBD2 matches at 8 bases. The germline CDR1 and CDR2 sequences are SGHRS and YFSETQ. This CDR3 is 14 amino acids long. V lost 6 bases, J lost 5 bases, and 8 bases stayed unmatched.

The V call is TRBV7-2, the J call TRBJ2-3; D uncertain. In germline, CDR1 is SGHTA, CDR2 FQGNSA. Trimming removed 3 bases from V and 5 bases from J, with 3 bases in between. The CDR3 extends over 11 amino acids. CDR3 coding DNA: TGTGCCAGCAGCTTCCTAGATACGCAGTATTTT. Its translation: CASSFLDTQYF. Combining the CDR3 with reference TRBV7-2 and TRBJ2-3 gives the whole variable domain GAGVSQSPSNKVTEKGKDVELRCDPISGHTALYWYRQSLGQGLEFLIYFQGNSAPDKSGLPSDRFSAERTGGSVSTLTIQRTQQEDSAVYLCASSFLDTQYFGPGTRLTVL.

CDR3 DNA sequence: TGCGCCAGCAGTGGCGACAGGGGACTCACCGGGGAGCTGTTTTTT. As protein: CASSGDRGLTGELFF. J is TRBJ2-2 and V is TRBV10-1, with 8 bases that match TRBD1. The V gene end was trimmed by 4 bases and the J gene end by 4 bases; junction bases not matched to a gene: 5. The CDR3 has 15 residues. CDR1 and CDR2 (germline): WNHNN, SYGVQD (reference sequence).

This chain links TRBV7-2 with TRBJ1-1, with no clear D. The CDR3 totals 14 residues. With 1 base removed from V and 1 base from J, the gap between germline ends came to 7 bases. Per the germline V gene, CDR1 is SGHTA and CDR2 is FQGNSA. CDR3 coding DNA: TGTGCCAGCAGCTTAGGGCGGCAGAACACTGAAGCTTTCTTT. This encodes CASSLGRQNTEAFF.

The chain joins TRBV5-1 to TRBJ2-2, with TRBD2 as a possible D gene (6 bases). Germline values: CDR1 SGHRS, CDR2 YFSETQ. Trimming shortened V by 2 bases and J by 7 bases, and 12 bases separated the two germline ends. CDR3 length: 14 residues. The CDR3 region has the DNA TGCGCCAGCAGCTTCGGAGGGGCAGGCGGGGAGCTGTTTTTT. It is translated as CASSFGGAGGELFF. The full variable domain, its missing parts supplied by reference TRBV5-1 and TRBJ2-2, is KAGVTQTPRYLIKTRGQQVTLSCSPISGHRSVSWYQQTPGQGLQFLFEYFSETQRNKGNFPGRFSGRQFSNSRSEMNVSTLELGDSALYLCASSFGGAGGELFFGEGSRLTVL.

Notes on this clone: Relative to the germline gene, one junction end is altered; a read error may explain this. The chain joins TRBV6-5 to TRBJ1-5; 10 bases agree with TRBD1. This CDR3 comprises 14 residues. Germline V gene data show CDR1 as MNHEY and CDR2 as SVGAGI. The CDR3 region has the DNA TGTGCCAGCAGCTCTGGACAGGGGGATCAGCCCCAGAATTTT. Translated, it gives CASSSGQGDQPQNF.

V is TRBV7-3 and J is TRBJ1-1, with TRBD1 matching 9 bases. Looked up from germline, CDR1 is SGHTA and CDR2 is FQGTGA. The CDR3 totals 15 residues. Trimming cost V 5 bases and J 11 bases; bases outside gene matches: 15. CDR3 protein: CASSPRPGTGSGAFF. The CDR3 DNA follows: TGTGCCAGCAGCCCACGTCCCGGGACAGGGTCTGGCGCTTTCTTT.

The J gene is TRBJ2-7, the V gene TRBV7-2; 7 bases are shared with TRBD2. The CDR3 spans 15 residues. V was clipped by 1 base and J by 4 bases; unmatched bases: 7. Per the germline V gene, CDR1 is SGHTA and CDR2 is FQGNSA. For the CDR3, the DNA is TGTGCCAGCAGCTTAGTGCCTCGGGGGGATTACGAGCAGTACTTC. Its protein is CASSLVPRGDYEQYF.

The genes are TRBV10-3 and TRBJ1-1; D perhaps matches TRBD1 (5 bases). V gave up 3 bases and J gave up 4 bases, with 9 bases separating them. CDR1 is ENHRY, CDR2 SYGVKD, per germline. The CDR3 spans 13 residues. CDR3 loop: CAISDLGGTEAFF. The CDR3 DNA reads as TGTGCCATCAGTGACCTCGGGGGCACTGAAGCTTTCTTT.

V usage is TRBV6-5 and J usage is TRBJ1-4; 7 nucleotides align to TRBD1. Germline CDR1 is MNHEY and CDR2 is SVGAGI. CDR3 length equals 14 residues. V trimming: 2 bases; J trimming: 10 bases; junction bases outside the gene matches: 7. The DNA of the CDR3 is TGTGCCAGCAGTTACGAGACAGGGACGGGAAAACTGTTTTTT. Protein product: CASSYETGTGKLFF.

The V gene is TRBV28, the J gene TRBJ1-2; D might be TRBD1 (6 bases). CDR3 length equals 15 residues. V was clipped by 3 bases and J by 4 bases, with 15 bases between them. CDR1 is MDHEN and CDR2 is SYDVKM in the germline V gene. The CDR3 reads CASSFVDQGSYGYTF. The CDR3 region has the DNA TGTGCCAGCAGTTTTGTGGACCAGGGGAGCTATGGCTACACCTTC.

This clone has only a few counts. The junction departs from germline at one end; a sequencing error may be responsible. The gene calls are TRBV7-9 and TRBJ1-1, with 8 bases aligning to TRBD1. The CDR3 consists of 12 residues. The V gene's germline CDR1 is SEHNR and CDR2 FQNEAQ (reference sequence). CDR3 amino acids: CSSSLQQGGAFF. For the CDR3, the DNA is TGTTCCAGCAGCTTACAACAGGGGGGAGCTTTCTTT.

The genes are TRBV10-1 and TRBJ1-5, with D hard to call. V was pared by 7 bases and J by 8 bases, with 9 bases between. The germline gives CDR1 WNHNN, CDR2 SYGVQD (reference sequence). The CDR3 has 11 residues. The CDR3 protein is CASTIGKPQHF. For the CDR3, the DNA is TGCGCCAGCACGATCGGTAAGCCCCAGCATTTT.

V and J are TRBV4-3 and TRBJ1-2; unclear D gene. V lost 0 bases, J lost 8 bases, and 13 bases lay in between. Per germline, CDR1 LGHNA and CDR2 YSLEER. This CDR3 is built from 14 residues. CDR3 protein: CASSQERDLGGYTF. In DNA form, the CDR3 reads TGCGCCAGCAGCCAAGAACGGGATCTCGGAGGCTACACCTTC.